This T cell receptor (beta chain) was found in a study of CD8+ T cells in alopecia areata. Findings and caveats of the study: Normal-skin resident alphabeta T cells also appear among scalp sample sequences.

cDNA serving as the sequencing template came from extracted, reverse transcribed RNA. TCRdb's copy holds only in-frame clones and misses some; the assay was immunoSEQ multiplex PCR. The sample holds 60,000 to 85,000 clones; roughly 70% are singletons and the top ten take roughly a quarter. Treatment noted: oral pan-JAK inhibitor, 5-10 mg twice daily. The V end lost 2 bases, the J end lost 0 bases, and 11 bases lay between the germline ends. The CDR3 is made up of 17 amino acids. Germline CDR1 and CDR2: LNHNV and YYDKDF (reference sequence). Worth noting for this clone: What it binds is not known.

The sequence was obtained from a human donor with alopecia areata. The sequencing used CD8+ T cells sorted from blood, collected at week 24, from a patient treated with tofacitinib. This chain connects TRBV15 to TRBJ2-6; no clear D gene. CDR3 sequence (DNA): TGTGCCACCAGCAGAAATAGAGCCTCCTCTGGGGCCAACGTCCTGACTTTC. As protein: CATSRNRASSGANVLTF. The complete variable domain, with remaining parts taken from reference TRBV15 and TRBJ2-6, reads DAMVIQNPRYQVTQFGKPVTLSCSQTLNHNVMYWYQQKSSQAPKLLFHYYDKDFNNEADTPDNFQSRRPNTSFCFLDIRSPGLGDTAMYLCATSRNRASSGANVLTFGAGSRLTVL.